The rows below give T cell receptor beta chains drawn from one sample of a study of shared clonotypes between healthy human individuals. The table came from immunoSEQ multiplex PCR; TCRdb's copy has only in-frame clones and leaves some out. The table records about 2.3 million clones, roughly 93% of them present only once. Sequencing was performed on naive CD4+ T cells from PBMCs. The source is a man between 18 and 35 years old in good health. Some clones in this sample may be carry-over from other donors' samples. CDR3s include the opening cysteine and the closing phenylalanine or tryptophan. The D gene is left open where the match is weak.

v_call: TRBV28; d_call: -; cdr3_length: 14; cdr3_aa: CASSSGTLPGELFF
v_call: TRBV20-1; d_call: -; cdr3_length: 11; cdr3_aa: CSASYGAEAFF
v_call: TRBV27; d_call: TRBD2; cdr3_length: 14; cdr3_aa: CASIPAGGTYEQYF
v_call: TRBV5-5; d_call: -; cdr3_length: 14; cdr3_aa: CASSFREAVETQYF
v_call: TRBV29-1; d_call: -; cdr3_length: 12; cdr3_aa: CSAGAYNQPQHF
v_call: TRBV19; d_call: -; cdr3_length: 16; cdr3_aa: CASSIGRSDLTPEQYF
v_call: TRBV5-1; d_call: -; cdr3_length: 15; cdr3_aa: CASSLGGGGRETQYF
v_call: TRBV5-1; d_call: TRBD2; cdr3_length: 15; cdr3_aa: CASRSGTSGSYEQYF
v_call: TRBV7-8; d_call: -; cdr3_length: 15; cdr3_aa: CASSWGAVLNTEAFF
v_call: TRBV6-5; d_call: -; cdr3_length: 13; cdr3_aa: CASKTPGSYEQYF
v_call: TRBV28; d_call: -; cdr3_length: 12; cdr3_aa: CASSLGGQPQHF
v_call: TRBV4-2; d_call: -; cdr3_length: 15; cdr3_aa: CASSQSGTPSYGYTF
v_call: TRBV28; d_call: -; cdr3_length: 17; cdr3_aa: CASTGRGPGPNYYEQYF
v_call: TRBV15; d_call: TRBD2; cdr3_length: 12; cdr3_aa: CATSSSTSGRYF
v_call: TRBV5-4; d_call: -; cdr3_length: 15; cdr3_aa: CASRRRGGSPYEQYF
v_call: TRBV7-2; d_call: TRBD2; cdr3_length: 15; cdr3_aa: CASSLVGGRDNEQFF
v_call: TRBV2; d_call: TRBD1; cdr3_length: 14; cdr3_aa: CATRQGFVKNIQYF
v_call: TRBV28; d_call: -; cdr3_length: 14; cdr3_aa: CALTPRDQSGGYTF
v_call: TRBV4-2; d_call: TRBD2; cdr3_length: 16; cdr3_aa: CASSQDGAGGPLEQYF
v_call: TRBV9; d_call: -; cdr3_length: 15; cdr3_aa: CASSVYPGGAETQYF
v_call: TRBV5-4; d_call: -; cdr3_length: 17; cdr3_aa: CASSLRTRLFSYNEQFF
v_call: TRBV28; d_call: -; cdr3_length: 11; cdr3_aa: CASGLDQPQHF
v_call: TRBV25-1; d_call: -; cdr3_length: 11; cdr3_aa: CASSEFGPQYF
v_call: TRBV9; d_call: TRBD1; cdr3_length: 13; cdr3_aa: CASSVKQGNEQFF
v_call: TRBV7-2; d_call: TRBD1; cdr3_length: 13; cdr3_aa: CASSPGGLSPLHF
v_call: TRBV11-3; d_call: -; cdr3_length: 13; cdr3_aa: CASSQAGRREAFF
v_call: TRBV5-1; d_call: TRBD1; cdr3_length: 17; cdr3_aa: CASSKNPGTGEGTEAFF
v_call: TRBV29-1; d_call: TRBD1; cdr3_length: 14; cdr3_aa: CSVTTGTGIYEQYF
v_call: TRBV5-1; d_call: TRBD2; cdr3_length: 18; cdr3_aa: CASSSGGTWISGANVLTF